This TCR beta chain was sequenced in a study of shared clonotypes between healthy human individuals (dated by TCRdb to the early 2020s). Study-level background: A few men and two women, aged 18 to 49 years, made up the cohort. For each donor, CD4 naive and CD4 memory were each given three plates, CD8 naive was given two plates, and CD8 memory was given one plate. To estimate repertoire size and how much clonotype sharing occurs between individuals, the study deeply sequenced the blood TCR repertoires of about five healthy adults. To increase sequencing depth and limit assay-specific biases, different laboratories used diverse techniques to prepare libraries and sequence TCR repertoires. Between about 0.8 and 8.9 billion PBMCs per donor were obtained by leukapheresis. General conclusions and limits of the study: Even with the large sequencing depth, rarefaction of the sorted-subset datasets indicated that sequencing was incomplete. The genetic and exposure-history diversity represented was limited by the small number of donors. Naive subsets generally had larger estimated clonotype richness than memory subsets. Clonotypes shared by all four sorted-subset donors showed higher generation probabilities than non-shared clonotypes. Pairwise subsampling indicated that sequencing depth was expected to affect the degree of clonotype sharing among donors. Sampling was limited to blood, and TCR repertoires in tissue likely differ from TCR repertoires in blood. When a few donors were compared, the shared fraction of clonotypes was about 5.5% for naive CD4, approximately 3.5% for naive CD8, 2% to 2.5% for memory CD4, and less than 0.5% for memory CD8.

V was cut back by 2 bases and J by 2 bases, leaving a gap of 12 bases between them. Its CDR3 holds 15 amino acids, cysteine through phenylalanine. The entry retains the CDR3 DNA only, 45 bases that are in frame from base 1. The germline V gene specifies KGHSH as CDR1 and LQKENI as CDR2. TCR CDR3 regions were amplified from genomic DNA by multiplex PCR using the deep immunoSEQ assay. For each cell subset, the extracted genomic DNA was distributed evenly across all wells of several immunoSEQ 96-well plates, and each plate served as one replicate. For sorted subsets, about 200 ng genomic DNA, equal to 30,000 or so T cell genomes, was loaded into each replicate PCR. Purified libraries were measured with a Qubit 3.0 fluorometer, size-checked on a Bioanalyzer 2100, and measured again with the KAPA Library Quantification kit. A separate single-read 150-cycle Illumina NextSeq 550 flow cell was used to sequence each immunoSEQ 96-well plate. In the paper's pipeline: Because the immunoSEQ output held only junctional sequences and lacked quality scores, the filtering could not match the filtering applied to full-length reads. To assign V/J genes and CDR3, sequences were annotated against IMGT germline references using PyIR, a Python wrapper for IgBLAST v1.9. Reads were removed for weak V/J assignments (E-value above 1e-6), missing CDR3, stop codons, out-of-frame junctions, or ambiguous translated residues. V3J clonotypes were defined as sequences sharing the same inferred V gene, J gene, and CDR3 amino acid sequence. Percentage overlap between repertoires was calculated by dividing the number of shared unique clonotypes by the size of the smaller repertoire. Richness of each repertoire was evaluated using RTK rarefaction, the Chao1 estimator, and Recon v2.1 estimates of unobserved clonotypes. OLGA was used to compute generation probabilities for all TCRbeta clonotypes that the gDNA method yielded from a few donors. Drawn from immuneACCESS, this table holds only the in-frame rearrangements with V and J called that TCRdb kept. Clones are partly lost; checked studies trace under half to an unresolved V gene and leave the rest unexplained. The V and J calls and the clone size are those of that table, but D and trimming were determined from the DNA. This sample lists under 2.5 million clones; roughly 92% were detected once. 0.3% to 0.45% of the sample is taken by the ten largest.

As regards this clone: The antigen this receptor binds is unknown. Base quality data are lacking; no much larger clone is found one base away.

Donors were healthy HIV-negative adults with no recently reported acute infections or vaccinations. All donors were Caucasian adults living in Nashville, Tennessee, USA. CD4+ T cells were enriched by magnetic negative selection, after which naive cells were positively selected on CD45RA and the negative fraction was taken as the memory subset. After blood collection by leukapheresis, PBMCs were isolated using Ficoll-Histopaque density gradient centrifugation and then cryopreserved in the vapor phase of liquid nitrogen. Analytical flow cytometry was used to check the purity and quantity of each magnetically sorted T cell population. From each sorted fraction, genomic DNA was isolated and quantified by UV absorbance on a Nanodrop 2000c.

Sequenced sample: naive CD4+ T cells from PBMCs. The meaning of the sample's cell subset or site label: CD45RA+ positively selected. The chain employs TRBV18 and TRBJ1-1; the D gene cannot be named for sure. The source of this sequence is a man aged 18 to 30 in good health. Some clones in this sample may be carry-over from other donors' samples. The CDR3: CASSPIGRHNTEAFF. The DNA reads as follows: TGTGCCAGCTCACCAATAGGGAGGCACAACACTGAAGCTTTCTTT. Where the CDR3 stops, the reference TRBV18 and TRBJ1-1 genes take over; the full variable domain is NAGVMQNPRHLVRRRGQEARLRCSPMKGHSHVYWYRQLPEEGLKFMVYLQKENIIDESGMPKERFSAEFPKEGPSILRIQQVVRGDSAAYFCASSPIGRHNTEAFFGQGTRLTVV.